Listed below are T cell receptor beta chains from one sample, sequenced in a study of T cell repertoires in cytomegalovirus infection. TCRdb recomputed calls from the reads with MiXCR, one row per CDR3 protein. The data contain hundreds of thousands of distinct CDR3 sequences, approximately 40% of them singletons. No antigen is known for these receptors. Sequenced here: cultured PBMCs, sampled from culture after CMV antigen stimulation. All receptors derive from a human donor in good health (CMV status not recorded). Some clones in this sample may be carry-over from other donors' samples. Each CDR3 is given with its conserved first and last residue. D genes are given only for firm matches. Clone size is given for some rows only: seen once, a few or many times, or a class if the clone is expanded.

d_call	clone_size	v_call	j_call	cdr3_aa	cdr3_nt
NA	NA	TRBV12-3/TRBV12-4	TRBJ1-2	CASSRSDNYGYTF	TGTGCCAGCAGCCGCAGCGATAACTATGGCTACACCTTC
NA	many	TRBV7-8	TRBJ1-5	CASSLRAGRQPQHF	TGTGCCAGCAGCTTAAGGGCAGGGCGACAGCCCCAGCATTTT
NA	NA	TRBV6-2/TRBV6-3	TRBJ2-3	CASSYPLECVDTQYF	TGTGCCAGCAGTTACCCCCTTGAGTGCGTGGATACGCAGTATTTT
NA	NA	TRBV25-1	TRBJ2-7	CASSELWESEQYF	TGTGCCAGCAGTGAATTATGGGAAAGCGAGCAGTACTTC
NA	few	TRBV11-2	TRBJ1-1	CASSLKARRTEAFF	TGTGCCAGCAGCTTAAAGGCGCGACGCACTGAAGCTTTCTTT
NA	NA	TRBV20-1	TRBJ2-5	CSAQRETQYF	TGCAGTGCTCAGAGAGAGACCCAGTACTTC
NA	few	TRBV3-1	TRBJ2-2	CASSQAGELFF	TGTGCCAGCAGCCAAGCCGGGGAGCTGTTTTTT
TRBD2	NA	TRBV27	TRBJ2-5	CASSLRLAGTETQYF	TGTGCCAGCAGTCTAAGACTAGCGGGCACGGAGACCCAGTACTTC
TRBD1	few	TRBV12-3/TRBV12-4	TRBJ2-5	CASGPGQGGEKTQYF	TGTGCCAGCGGACCGGGACAGGGGGGGGAAAAGACCCAGTACTTC
TRBD2	few	TRBV7-9	TRBJ2-5	CASSPPGLLRTQYF	TGTGCCAGCAGCCCACCGGGACTACTGAGGACCCAGTACTTC
TRBD1	NA	TRBV12-3/TRBV12-4	TRBJ2-2	CASSEQGAANTGELFF	TGTGCCAGCAGTGAACAGGGGGCCGCGAACACCGGGGAGCTGTTTTTT
NA	NA	TRBV5-4	TRBJ2-5	CASSLSTRRQETQYF	TGTGCCAGCAGCTTGTCAACTCGGCGACAAGAGACCCAGTACTTC
TRBD1	NA	TRBV7-8	TRBJ2-6	CASSLAQGASGANVLTF	TGTGCCAGCAGCTTGGCGCAGGGGGCCTCTGGGGCCAACGTCCTGACTTTC
NA	few	TRBV5-1	TRBJ2-6	CASSLATRGGANVLTF	TGCGCCAGCAGCTTGGCCACTAGGGGAGGGGCCAACGTCCTGACTTTC
NA	NA	TRBV11-2	TRBJ1-1	CASSPKFDTNTEAFF	TGTGCCAGCAGCCCTAAATTTGACACGAACACTGAAGCTTTCTTT
TRBD1	few	TRBV7-9	TRBJ2-7	CASSPTGAEEQYF	TGTGCCAGCAGCCCGACAGGGGCTGAAGAGCAGTACTTC
NA	NA	TRBV7-2	TRBJ2-7	CASSRERGGVYEQYF	TGTGCCAGCAGCCGAGAGCGAGGTGGGGTTTACGAGCAGTACTTC
NA	NA	TRBV7-8	TRBJ2-1	CASSLLARYNEQFF	TGTGCCAGCAGCTTACTAGCGCGTTACAATGAGCAGTTCTTC
TRBD2	NA	TRBV7-2	TRBJ2-3	CASSFFGTSGDPSTDTQYF	TGTGCCAGCAGCTTTTTTGGGACTAGCGGGGACCCTAGCACAGATACGCAGTATTTT
TRBD2	NA	TRBV12-3/TRBV12-4	TRBJ2-3	CASSLTRTSGLTDTQYF	TGTGCCAGCAGTTTAACCCGGACTAGCGGCCTCACAGATACGCAGTATTTT
NA	few	TRBV4-1	TRBJ2-7	CASSQDQVASNEQYF	TGCGCCAGCAGCCAAGATCAGGTGGCATCGAACGAGCAGTACTTC
TRBD1	NA	TRBV6-2/TRBV6-3	TRBJ2-3	CASSWTGPDTQYF	TGTGCCAGCAGTTGGACAGGGCCAGATACGCAGTATTTT
NA	NA	TRBV10-3	TRBJ2-7	CAIGPSGFSRAEQYF	TGTGCCATTGGCCCTTCCGGGTTCTCCCGAGCCGAGCAGTACTTC
TRBD1	NA	TRBV6-5	TRBJ2-3	CTSRDRATDTQYF	TGTACATCTCGGGACAGAGCCACAGATACGCAGTATTTT
TRBD1	few	TRBV19	TRBJ1-5	CASSRTGESNQPQHF	TGTGCCAGTAGTCGAACAGGGGAGAGCAATCAGCCCCAGCATTTT
TRBD1	NA	TRBV7-8	TRBJ2-3	CASSPVDRGDTQYF	TGTGCCAGCAGCCCGGTTGACAGGGGAGATACGCAGTATTTT
NA	NA	TRBV7-9	TRBJ2-3	CASSLNGGDTQYF	TGTGCCAGCAGCCTAAACGGAGGGGATACGCAGTATTTT
TRBD1	few	TRBV6-1	TRBJ2-1	CASRGQAYNEQFF	TGTGCCAGCAGGGGACAGGCCTACAATGAGCAGTTCTTC
NA	NA	TRBV11-2	TRBJ2-2	CASSPLAGERGGELFF	TGTGCCAGCAGCCCCTTAGCCGGGGAGAGGGGCGGGGAGCTGTTTTTT
NA	NA	TRBV10-3	TRBJ1-5	CATGGANQPQHF	TGTGCCACCGGGGGGGCAAATCAGCCCCAGCATTTT
TRBD2	NA	TRBV12-3/TRBV12-4	TRBJ2-1	CASSAGLAMNEQFF	TGTGCCAGCAGTGCGGGACTAGCCATGAATGAGCAGTTCTTC
TRBD1	few	TRBV2	TRBJ2-3	CASSEGRGKTDTQYF	TGTGCCAGCAGTGAAGGCAGGGGGAAAACAGATACGCAGTATTTT
NA	NA	TRBV7-2	TRBJ1-2	CASSPRDPSKGGGYTF	TGTGCCAGCAGCCCAAGGGACCCCTCAAAGGGCGGTGGCTACACCTTC
NA	many	TRBV7-2	TRBJ1-5	CASSLWQGSNQPQHF	TGTGCCAGCAGCTTATGGCAGGGGAGCAATCAGCCCCAGCATTTT
NA	few	TRBV20-1	TRBJ2-7	CSAQTPQVQYF	TGCAGTGCTCAGACACCGCAGGTGCAGTACTTC
TRBD1	few	TRBV28	TRBJ2-7	CASSLGQGAILSSYEQYF	TGTGCCAGCAGTTTAGGCCAGGGGGCGATCCTTAGCTCCTACGAGCAGTACTTC
TRBD1	NA	TRBV7-6	TRBJ1-1	CASSPFRETGHTEAFF	TGTGCCAGCAGCCCCTTTCGGGAGACAGGGCATACTGAAGCTTTCTTT
NA	few	TRBV12-3/TRBV12-4	TRBJ1-3	CASSFGVGNTIYF	TGTGCCAGCAGTTTTGGGGTTGGAAACACCATATATTTT
NA	NA	TRBV5-4	TRBJ1-1	CASSPDPRGGDTEAFF	TGTGCCAGCAGCCCCGATCCCAGGGGTGGCGACACTGAAGCTTTCTTT
NA	few	TRBV7-2	TRBJ2-7	CASSPFGAEQYF	TGTGCCAGCAGCCCCTTTGGGGCCGAGCAGTACTTC
TRBD2	few	TRBV6-1	TRBJ2-3	CASSEVLAGTTDTQYF	TGTGCCAGCAGTGAAGTGCTAGCGGGGACCACAGATACGCAGTATTTT